These 27 T cell receptor beta chains were sequenced from one sample in a study of T cell responses to AZD1222 COVID-19 vaccine. Generated by immunoSEQ multiplex PCR, the TCRdb table keeps only in-frame clones and is missing some. The sample includes fewer than 150,000 clones, about 94% of them seen just once. The sample was peripheral blood, taken on day 0 of AZD1222 vaccination. These receptor sequences come from an adult in good health.

The chain joins TRBV27 to TRBJ1-1; 8 bases fit TRBD1. CDR1 and CDR2 from the germline V gene are MNHEY and SMNVEV (reference sequence). This CDR3 is built from 16 residues. V lost 1 base and J lost 4; bases outside the gene matches: 8. The CDR3: CASSLLPGQGSTEAFF. The CDR3 bases are TGTGCCAGCAGTTTATTGCCTGGACAGGGAAGCACTGAAGCTTTCTTT.

This clone was seen a handful of times. V gene TRBV5-1 combines with J gene TRBJ2-2, with D possibly matching TRBD1 (6 bases). There are 15 residues in the CDR3. V shed 0 bases and J shed 3 bases, with 9 bases lying between them. Germline V gene lookup returns CDR1 SGHRS and CDR2 YFSETQ. The CDR3 loop reads CASSLAPGDTGELFF. The CDR3 DNA is TGCGCCAGCAGCTTGGCCCCAGGGGACACCGGGGAGCTGTTTTTT. The variable domain in full, completed from reference TRBV5-1 and TRBJ2-2, reads KAGVTQTPRYLIKTRGQQVTLSCSPISGHRSVSWYQQTPGQGLQFLFEYFSETQRNKGNFPGRFSGRQFSNSRSEMNVSTLELGDSALYLCASSLAPGDTGELFFGEGSRLTVL.

The genes are TRBV29-1 and TRBJ1-2; D ambiguous. The CDR3 is 13 amino acids. Germline loops: CDR1 SQVTM, CDR2 ANQGSEA. Trimming stripped 7 bases from V and 4 bases from J, with 16 bases between. CDR3 sequence (DNA): TGCAGCGCCGTCGGAGAGAAATCCTATGGCTACACCTTC. Its translation is CSAVGEKSYGYTF.

The chain joins TRBV19 to TRBJ2-3, with D perhaps matching TRBD1 (5 bases). CDR3 length equals 14 residues. Trimming took 1 base from V and 6 from J, leaving 11 bases between them. From germline, CDR1 is LNHDA and CDR2 SQIVND (reference sequence). The CDR3 bases are TGTGCCAGTAGTATAGGACAGCCTTGGGATACGCAGTATTTT. Residues: CASSIGQPWDTQYF.

The chain links TRBV6-1 to TRBJ1-1; D uncertain. V lost 1 base to trimming and J lost 1 base, with 4 bases between them. Germline assignment: CDR1 MNHNS and CDR2 SASEGT. The CDR3 contains 13 residues. CDR3 in amino acids: CASSEGRNTEAFF. DNA of the CDR3: TGTGCCAGCAGTGAAGGAAGGAACACTGAAGCTTTCTTT.

This clone was observed a handful of times. This sequence joins TRBV30 and TRBJ1-5; 8 bases align to TRBD1. Germline CDR1 reads GTSNPN; CDR2 reads SVGIG (reference sequence). With 0 bases clipped from V and 6 bases from J, the junction kept 10 bases outside the gene matches. This CDR3 spans 16 amino acids. This chain's CDR3 is CAWSVSGQGAGQPQHF. CDR3 nucleotides: TGTGCCTGGAGTGTATCGGGGCAGGGGGCGGGTCAGCCCCAGCATTTT.

As concerns this clone: Other nucleotide sequences in the sample specify the same CDR3. J is TRBJ2-7 and V is TRBV5-1; weak D call: TRBD1 (5 bases). Deletions cut 0 bases from V and 5 bases from J, with 12 bases between. Per germline, CDR1 SGHRS and CDR2 YFSETQ. CDR3 length equals 14 residues. CDR3 residues: CASSLAQVGDEQYF. CDR3 nucleotide sequence: TGCGCCAGCAGCTTGGCCCAGGTAGGGGACGAGCAGTACTTC.

The chain couples TRBV10-2 to TRBJ2-3; 8 nucleotides agree with TRBD2. Germline CDR1 WSHSY, CDR2 SAAADI. The CDR3 loop spans 14 amino acids. J gave up 4 bases and V 3 bases, and 3 bases lay outside the gene matches. The CDR3 DNA sequence: TGCGCCAGCAGTGATTCGGGGGGGGCAGATACGCAGTATTTT. This translates into CASSDSGGADTQYF.

This clone showed up just a few times. The V and J genes are TRBV9 and TRBJ2-7, with TRBD1 matching 8 bases. The CDR3 totals 16 residues. Germline trimming cut 0 bases from V and 3 bases from J; bases unmatched to any gene: 8. In germline, CDR1 is SGDLS, CDR2 YYNGEE. The CDR3 coding sequence is TGTGCCAGCAGCGTAGTTTCTGGACAGGGTTACTACGAGCAGTACTTC. Translated: CASSVVSGQGYYEQYF.

This clone was detected once. The chain has TRBV20-1 and TRBJ2-7, with 7 bases aligning to TRBD2. The germline CDR1 and CDR2 sequences are DFQATT and SNEGSKA (reference sequence). The CDR3 totals 13 residues. V trimming: 3 bases; J trimming: 4 bases; junction bases outside the gene matches: 6. CDR3 bases: TGCAGTGCTAGTTCCGGGGGGAATTACGAGCAGTACTTC. The encoded protein is CSASSGGNYEQYF.

V and J are TRBV6-5 and TRBJ1-1; tentatively, D is TRBD1 (5 bases). The CDR3 covers 14 residues. The germline V and J ends were trimmed by 6 bases and 4 bases, with 15 bases remaining between them. CDR1 is MNHEY and CDR2 is SVGAGI in the germline V gene. The CDR3 here is CASSQGVGFTEAFF. CDR3 DNA sequence: TGTGCCAGCAGCCAGGGAGTAGGTTTCACTGAAGCTTTCTTT.

CDR3 amino acids: CASSQERDDATFLGEAFF. CDR3 in DNA: TGTGCCAGCAGCCAAGAGAGGGATGATGCGACGTTTTTAGGTGAAGCTTTCTTT. The J gene is TRBJ1-1, the V gene TRBV4-2; D unresolved. CDR3 length: 18 residues. Germline V CDR1 and CDR2: LGHNA, YNFKEQ. V was clipped by 0 bases and J by 7 bases, with 24 bases between them.

The chain joins TRBV12-3 or TRBV12-4 to TRBJ2-3; a possible D gene is TRBD1 (6 bases). V dropped 10 bases and J dropped 9 bases, with 14 bases sitting between them. The CDR3 extends over 11 amino acids. CDR3 bases: TGTGCCATTACTACAGGGCCCACGCAGTATTTT. This gives the protein CAITTGPTQYF.

CDR3 protein: CASSQEGTGGPMFF. The DNA for the CDR3 is TGTGCCAGCAGCCAAGAGGGGACAGGGGGTCCGATGTTTTTT. The gene calls are TRBV4-2 and TRBJ1-4; 11 nucleotides agree with TRBD1. The CDR3 length is 14 residues. The germline V gene has CDR1 LGHNA and CDR2 YNFKEQ. V trimming: 0 bases; J trimming: 15 bases; junction bases outside the gene matches: 6.

CDR3 in amino acids: CASRTFGGGKAFF. DNA for the CDR3: TGTGCCAGCAGAACATTTGGGGGGGGTAAAGCTTTCTTT. The chain employs TRBV6-5 and TRBJ1-1, with D perhaps matching TRBD1 (5 bases). Germline V lookup: CDR1 MNHEY, CDR2 SVGAGI. This CDR3 comprises 13 residues. V was shortened by 6 bases and J by 9 bases, with 17 bases between the two germline ends.

The chain combines TRBV6-5 with TRBJ1-2; D remains ambiguous. Germline CDR1 MNHEY, CDR2 SVGAGI. This CDR3 contains 13 residues. V shed 0 bases and J shed 5 bases, with 7 bases lying between them. CDR3 sequence: CASSYSPVYGYTF. CDR3 nucleotide sequence: TGTGCCAGCAGTTACTCTCCCGTGTATGGCTACACCTTC.

The V call is TRBV5-6, the J call TRBJ2-3; D ambiguous. CDR1 SGHDT and CDR2 YYEEEE come from the germline V gene. The V end lost 1 base, the J end lost 5 bases, and 11 bases lay between the germline ends. The CDR3 is 14 amino acids. The CDR3 region is CASSLPNPLDTQYF. As DNA, the CDR3 is TGTGCCAGCAGCTTGCCTAACCCTTTAGATACGCAGTATTTT. Based on the CDR3 plus reference TRBV5-6 and TRBJ2-3, the full variable domain is DAGVTQSPTHLIKTRGQQVTLRCSPKSGHDTVSWYQQALGQGPQFIFQYYEEEERQRGNFPDRFSGHQFPNYSSELNVNALLLGDSALYLCASSLPNPLDTQYFGPGTRLTVL.

This clone has only one observation. This chain uses TRBV9 with TRBJ2-7; a weak D match, TRBD2 (6 bases). The CDR3 totals 15 residues. The V gene lost 3 bases and the J gene lost 1 base, with 14 bases spanning the gap. Germline V gives CDR1 SGDLS, CDR2 YYNGEE. The CDR3 region is CASSGGDSASYEQYF. CDR3 nucleotide sequence: TGTGCCAGCAGCGGAGGGGACTCGGCTTCCTACGAGCAGTACTTC.

The J gene is TRBJ1-6, the V gene TRBV5-6; the match to TRBD1 covers 7 bases. After removal of 1 base from V and 5 bases from J, the junction contained 6 bases not matched to a gene. The CDR3 extends over 16 amino acids. Looked up from germline, CDR1 is SGHDT and CDR2 is YYEEEE. The CDR3 region is CASSLWTGDNNSPLHF. CDR3 DNA: TGTGCCAGCAGCTTGTGGACAGGCGATAATAATTCACCCCTCCACTTT.

The gene calls are TRBV25-1 and TRBJ1-5, with TRBD1 matching 9 bases. The germline gives CDR1 MGHDK, CDR2 SYGVNS. Unmatched junction bases numbered 5, after V lost 2 bases and J lost 6 bases. The length of the CDR3 is 15 residues. In DNA, the CDR3 is TGTGCCAGCAGTGAAACAGGGGGCCCGGGTCAGCCCCAGCATTTT. Protein product: CASSETGGPGQPQHF.

A few counts support this clone. V gene TRBV19 combines with J gene TRBJ1-1; D is perhaps TRBD1 (6 bases). The CDR3 consists of 15 residues. Germline assignment: CDR1 LNHDA and CDR2 SQIVND (reference sequence). V was pared by 3 bases and J by 5 bases, with 16 bases between. The CDR3 sequence is CASSISGAGTTEAFF. DNA of the CDR3: TGTGCCAGTAGTATTTCAGGGGCCGGGACGACTGAAGCTTTCTTT.

V usage is TRBV12-3 or TRBV12-4 and J usage is TRBJ1-1; D not resolved. CDR3 length: 13 residues. Trimming pared 3 bases from V and 3 bases from J, leaving 8 bases between. The CDR3 DNA sequence: TGTGCCAGCAGTTTGATTCGGGACACTGAAGCTTTCTTT. Encoded protein: CASSLIRDTEAFF.

CDR3 DNA: TGTGCCACCAGCAGCGGGGGGGAAAACACTGAAGCTTTCTTT. It yields the protein CATSSGGENTEAFF. V and J are TRBV15 and TRBJ1-1; D is perhaps TRBD1 (5 bases). This CDR3 has 14 amino acids. The germline CDR1 and CDR2 sequences are LNHNV and YYDKDF (reference sequence). V was shortened by 3 bases and J by 2 bases, with 10 bases between the two germline ends.

To note about this clone: This sample also contains other DNA sequences that code for the same CDR3. This chain uses TRBV7-2 with TRBJ2-1, with no clear D. The CDR3 runs to 13 residues. Germline V gene sequence: CDR1 SGHTA, CDR2 FQGNSA. V lost 1 base, J lost 4 bases, and 5 bases lay in between. Written as DNA, the CDR3 is TGTGCCAGCAGCTTAGGAAGATACAATGAGCAGTTCTTC. Its protein is CASSLGRYNEQFF.

This chain joins TRBV5-4 and TRBJ2-5; D possibly corresponds to TRBD2 (6 bases). Per the germline V gene, CDR1 is SGHNT and CDR2 is YYREEE (reference sequence). The CDR3 runs 15 residues. V was clipped by 3 bases and J by 2 bases, with 14 bases between them. Written as DNA, the CDR3 is TGTGCCAGCAGCTCGGGGGTGGCAGAACAAGAGACCCAGTACTTC. This encodes CASSSGVAEQETQYF.

The chain is built from TRBV9 and TRBJ1-2; 7 nucleotides line up with TRBD1. The CDR3 has 13 residues. Germline lookup yields CDR1 SGDLS and CDR2 YYNGEE. The V gene end was trimmed by 4 bases and the J gene end by 4 bases; junction bases not matched to a gene: 4. In DNA form, the CDR3 reads TGTGCCAGCAGCCCACGACAGGGCTATGGCTACACCTTC. This sequence encodes CASSPRQGYGYTF.

The sample holds a few counts of this clone. J is TRBJ2-1 and V is TRBV5-4; the D is unclear. Deletions cut 2 bases from V and 0 bases from J, with 12 bases between. The CDR3 sequence is 16 residues long. Germline V gene sequence: CDR1 SGHNT, CDR2 YYREEE (reference sequence). The CDR3 sequence: CASSLRTYGSYNEQFF. CDR3 bases: TGTGCCAGCAGCTTACGGACCTATGGCTCCTACAATGAGCAGTTCTTC.